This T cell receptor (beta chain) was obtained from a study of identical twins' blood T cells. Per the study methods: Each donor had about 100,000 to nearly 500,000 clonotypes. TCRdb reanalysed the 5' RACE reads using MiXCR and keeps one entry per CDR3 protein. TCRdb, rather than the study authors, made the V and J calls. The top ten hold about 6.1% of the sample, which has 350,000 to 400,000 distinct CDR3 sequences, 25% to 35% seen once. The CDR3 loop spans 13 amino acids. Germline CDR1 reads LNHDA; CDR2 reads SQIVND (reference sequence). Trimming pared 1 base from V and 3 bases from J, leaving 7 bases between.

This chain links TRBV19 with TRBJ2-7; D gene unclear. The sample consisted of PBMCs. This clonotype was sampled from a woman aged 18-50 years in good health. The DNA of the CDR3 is TGTGCCAGTAGTATAGGGCCCAACTACGAGCAGTACTTC. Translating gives CASSIGPNYEQYF.